This T cell receptor beta chain originates from a study of blood T cell repertoires in COVID-19 (dated by TCRdb to about 2020). Regarding the research as a whole: Samples from collaborators originated in the United States, Italy and Spain and spanned both the acute and convalescent phases of COVID-19. The prospective study material was composed of cDNA or gDNA derived from T cells, B-cell-depleted T cells, or PBMCs. Deeply sampled blood TCRbeta repertoires from subjects exposed to, actively infected with, or recovered from COVID-19 were included in the dataset. The repertoires were released in a freely available public database meant as a resource for research on the immune response to SARS-CoV-2. Samples came from the ongoing ImmuneRACE study (first 160 participants) plus 1,254 subjects from 6 global collaborators. Sample metadata almost always included a de-identified subject ID, COVID-19 status, age in years and sex. HLA class I and class II types, where available, came from metadata supplied by the sample provider rather than from assay-based typing.

The full study reports these points: The quantity of clinical and demographic metadata differed by source and by participant and was supplied without curation.

TCRbeta CDR3 regions were amplified from genomic DNA using the immunoSEQ Assay, a bias-controlled multiplex PCR. On the study's bioinformatics: The number of nucleated cells in each sample was estimated from the amplification of reference gene primers within the assay. To quantify the absolute abundance of each unique TCRbeta CDR3 rearrangement, sequence reads were collapsed and filtered. Productive Simpson clonality was computed per sample as the square root of Simpson's diversity index over productive rearrangements. Entries here come from immuneACCESS through TCRdb and include only in-frame sequences with V and J called. Some clones fail to appear in such tables; in the studies checked, an unresolved V gene covers under half of the shortfall, and the cause of the remainder is unknown. Clone size and V and J calls were adopted from that table, with D and trimming inferred from the DNA. Counted in this sample were fewer than 250,000 clones; roughly 84% of them appeared once. The ten largest clones add up to roughly a tenth of the sample.

One collaborating source in Seattle enrolled patients during active infection and followed them longitudinally through the course of disease. Each collaborating institution followed its own protocols to collect whole blood in K2EDTA tubes. For TCRbeta analysis, collaborators shipped samples as frozen whole blood, isolated PBMCs, or DNA extracted from either of those sample types. With respect to this clone: No cognate antigen has been identified for it. No base quality information exists; no much larger clone differs at one position.

From the cysteine through the phenylalanine, the CDR3 covers 17 amino acids. CDR3 DNA is the only sequence kept; it has 51 bases, read in frame from the first base. Trimmed from V: 2 bases; trimmed from J: 5 bases; junction bases lacking a gene match: 14. According to the germline V gene, CDR1 reads SGHTA and CDR2 reads FQGNSA. The source is a woman older than 75 with COVID-19, enrolled during active disease. Sequenced sample: peripheral blood. Recombination connected TRBV7-2 to TRBJ1-1; the central 7 bases match TRBD1. The bases are TGTGCCAGCAGCTTAACGAGAACAGGGGTTGGAGAGACTGAAGCTTTCTTT. It specifies CASSLTRTGVGETEAFF.